The 27 T cell receptor beta chains reported below all come from one sample, sequenced in a study of shared clonotypes between healthy human individuals. Only CD45RO-negative cells positively selected for CCR7 counted as naive CD8 cells, so terminally differentiated effector memory CD45RA+ cells were excluded. Some clones are missing from TCRdb's copy, which holds only in-frame ones; the method was immunoSEQ multiplex PCR. The profile shows 1.5 million to 2.5 million clones, approximately 95% of them singletons. Sequenced sample: naive CD8+ T cells sorted from blood. The receptor source for this set is a young man in good health.

Concerning this clone itself: Distinct nucleotide sequences in the sample also encode this CDR3. The chain's CDR3 is CASSLGLAGRETQYF. CDR3 bases: TGTGCCAGCAGCCTCGGACTAGCGGGGAGGGAGACCCAGTACTTC. This chain uses TRBV7-2 with TRBJ2-5, with 12 bases aligning to TRBD2. The CDR3 consists of 15 residues. Trimming at V came to 5 bases and at J to 5 bases, leaving 6 bases not matched to a gene. CDR1 SGHTA and CDR2 FQGNSA come from the germline V gene.

J is TRBJ2-5 and V is TRBV5-6; 14 bases map to TRBD2. The CDR3 covers 16 residues. Trimming at V came to 0 bases and at J to 4 bases, leaving 2 bases not matched to a gene. Germline CDR1 and CDR2: SGHDT and YYEEEE. CDR3 in amino acids: CASSLGLAGGIETQYF. CDR3 in DNA: TGTGCCAGCAGCTTGGGACTAGCGGGAGGGATAGAGACCCAGTACTTC.

V and J are TRBV29-1 and TRBJ1-1; D unresolved. The CDR3 extends over 15 amino acids. The germline V gene has CDR1 SQVTM and CDR2 ANQGSEA. The V end lost 3 bases, the J end lost 0 bases, and 14 bases lay between the germline ends. The CDR3 DNA follows: TGCAGCGTTGATCACACCAACCTAATGAACACTGAAGCTTTCTTT. The encoded protein is CSVDHTNLMNTEAFF.

Concerning this clone itself: Other DNA sequences of this sample code for an identical CDR3. This chain links TRBV7-9 with TRBJ2-7; 10 bases agree with TRBD1. This CDR3 region has 15 residues. The trim removed 0 bases at V and 2 bases at J, leaving 1 base unmatched. Germline V gene data show CDR1 as SEHNR and CDR2 as FQNEAQ (reference sequence). In DNA, the CDR3 is TGTGCCAGCAGCTTAGCCGGGACAGGGGCCTACGAGCAGTACTTC. Translating it yields CASSLAGTGAYEQYF.

This chain connects TRBV4-1 to TRBJ1-3; unclear D gene. This CDR3 region has 15 residues. CDR1 is MGHRA and CDR2 is YSYEKL in the germline V gene. The V and J ends lost 0 bases and 1 base respectively, with 7 bases between them. The CDR3 spells CASSQDSESGNTIYF. CDR3 DNA: TGCGCCAGCAGCCAAGATTCAGAATCTGGAAACACCATATATTTT.

As to this clone: Other DNA sequences from this sample encode an identical CDR3 as well. CDR3 region: CASSVDRGSYGYTF. The CDR3, as DNA: TGTGCCAGCAGCGTAGACAGGGGCAGCTATGGCTACACCTTC. The chain links TRBV9 to TRBJ1-2; 7 bases line up with TRBD1. The germline V gene encodes CDR1 SGDLS and CDR2 YYNGEE. The CDR3 extends over 14 amino acids. V shed 0 bases and J 4 bases; nucleotides not matched to a gene: 3.

The rearrangement uses TRBV9 and TRBJ1-3; D might be TRBD1 (5 bases). The CDR3 covers 13 residues. V was clipped by 5 bases and J by 4 bases, with 10 bases between them. CDR1 SGDLS and CDR2 YYNGEE come from the germline V gene. Written as DNA, the CDR3 is TGTGCCAGCAGGGGACCTCTGGGAAACACCATATATTTT. This sequence encodes CASRGPLGNTIYF.

The table lists this clone with a few counts. V gene TRBV4-1 combines with J gene TRBJ2-7; D is undetermined. In germline, CDR1 is MGHRA, CDR2 YSYEKL. The CDR3 spans 14 residues. The germline V and J ends were trimmed by 0 bases and 2 bases, with 8 bases remaining between them. The CDR3 spells CASSQDIPAYEQYF. CDR3 sequence (DNA): TGCGCCAGCAGCCAAGATATACCAGCCTACGAGCAGTACTTC.

The V call is TRBV5-4, the J call TRBJ1-1; tentative D call: TRBD1 (5 bases). From germline, CDR1 is SGHNT and CDR2 YYREEE (reference sequence). With 5 bases removed from V and 1 base from J, the gap between germline ends came to 12 bases. CDR3 size: 14 residues. CDR3 sequence: CASRGLGENTEAFF. DNA of the CDR3: TGTGCCAGCAGGGGGTTGGGGGAGAACACTGAAGCTTTCTTT.

The chain is built from TRBV5-6 and TRBJ1-4; no firm D call. The V gene lost 3 bases and the J gene lost 5 bases, with 5 bases spanning the gap. The length of the CDR3 is 12 residues. CDR1 is SGHDT and CDR2 is YYEEEE in the germline V gene. The CDR3 sequence: CASSSINEKLFF. The CDR3 DNA sequence: TGTGCCAGCAGCTCGATCAATGAAAAACTGTTTTTT.

This rearrangement joins TRBV6-5 to TRBJ2-7; 8 nucleotides align to TRBD2. V was clipped by 6 bases and J by 4 bases; unmatched bases: 11. Looked up from germline, CDR1 is MNHEY and CDR2 is SVGAGI. The CDR3 runs to 15 residues. This chain's CDR3 is CASSLKPGLVYEQYF. The DNA of the CDR3 is TGTGCCAGCAGCCTTAAACCGGGACTAGTATACGAGCAGTACTTC.

V usage is TRBV21-1 and J usage is TRBJ2-1; TRBD1 is taken as the D call from the table, unchecked against the DNA. TRBV21-1 is labeled a pseudogene. The CDR3 covers 16 residues. The CDR3 reads CASSKEEGAPYNEQFF. DNA for the CDR3: TGTGCCAGCAGCAAAGAGGAGGGGGCGCCTTACAATGAGCAGTTCTTC.

Details on this clone: In the same sample, other DNA sequences code for this CDR3. The V call is TRBV2, the J call TRBJ2-6; D call uncertain. The CDR3 length is 13 residues. V lost 2 bases to trimming and J lost 4 bases, with 3 bases between them. Germline V lookup: CDR1 SNHLY, CDR2 FYNNEI. This CDR3 reads CASSESGANVLTF. The CDR3, as DNA: TGTGCCAGCAGTGAATCCGGGGCCAACGTCCTGACTTTC.

The CDR3 coding sequence is TGTGCCAGCAGTGATAAGAACATGAACACTGAAGCTTTCTTT. Its protein is CASSDKNMNTEAFF. The chain joins TRBV6-1 to TRBJ1-1, with D unresolved. Germline values: CDR1 MNHNS, CDR2 SASEGT. The V gene lost 3 bases and the J gene lost 0 bases, with 8 bases spanning the gap. The CDR3 runs to 14 residues.

The J gene is TRBJ1-2, the V gene TRBV28; possibly TRBD1 for D (6 bases). This CDR3 is built from 18 residues. Germline values: CDR1 MDHEN, CDR2 SYDVKM. V lost 5 bases and J 1 base, leaving 23 bases between the germline ends. The CDR3 sequence is CASSPSRSLDSLNYGYTF. In nucleotides, the CDR3 is TGTGCCAGCAGTCCGTCCAGATCACTGGACAGCCTTAACTATGGCTACACCTTC.

The chain uses TRBV27 and TRBJ2-2; weak D call: TRBD2 (7 bases). The V gene lost 4 bases and the J gene lost 6 bases, with 15 bases spanning the gap. In germline, CDR1 is MNHEY, CDR2 SMNVEV (reference sequence). There are 15 residues in the CDR3. As DNA, the CDR3 is TGTGCCAGCAGTTGGTCGGCGGGGGCGTCCGGGGAGCTGTTTTTT. It yields the protein CASSWSAGASGELFF.

The rearrangement joins TRBV13 to TRBJ2-3; 11 bases map to TRBD2. Germline V lookup: CDR1 PRHDT, CDR2 FYEKMQ (reference sequence). Trimming removed 5 bases from V and 2 bases from J; junction bases left unmatched: 6. This CDR3 is built from 16 residues. As DNA, the CDR3 is TGTGCCAGCAGCACAACTAGCGGGGGACACACAGATACGCAGTATTTT. Its translation is CASSTTSGGHTDTQYF.

This chain connects TRBV7-9 to TRBJ2-7; D possibly corresponds to TRBD2 (7 bases). The CDR3 spans 16 residues. Germline CDR1 SEHNR, CDR2 FQNEAQ (reference sequence). Trimming cost V 0 bases and J 4 bases, with 16 bases left between them. As DNA, the CDR3 is TGTGCCAGCAGCTTAGCGGGCTCCGGGGGGCCTTACGAGCAGTACTTC. Amino acid sequence: CASSLAGSGGPYEQYF. Filled out from reference TRBV7-9 and TRBJ2-7, the complete variable domain reads DTGVSQNPRHKITKRGQNVTFRCDPISEHNRLYWYRQTLGQGPEFLTYFQNEAQLEKSRLLSDRFSAERPKGSFSTLEIQRTEQGDSAMYLCASSLAGSGGPYEQYFGPGTRLTVT.

This sequence joins TRBV27 and TRBJ2-1, with D uncertain. This CDR3 is built from 16 residues. The germline V gene encodes CDR1 MNHEY and CDR2 SMNVEV (reference sequence). V gave up 2 bases and J gave up 2 bases, with 13 bases separating them. CDR3 DNA: TGTGCCAGCAGTTTAAAGACTGCGAGCCCCTACAATGAGCAGTTCTTC. This gives the protein CASSLKTASPYNEQFF.

The chain joins TRBV5-1 to TRBJ2-5; 14 positions match TRBD2. The CDR3 totals 19 residues. The germline CDR1 and CDR2 sequences are SGHRS and YFSETQ. J gave up 5 bases and V 2 bases, and 14 bases lay outside the gene matches. This CDR3 reads CASSFLLPGLAGVDETQYF. DNA for the CDR3: TGCGCCAGCAGCTTTCTTCTGCCGGGACTAGCGGGGGTAGATGAGACCCAGTACTTC.

This clone is a singleton in its sample. CDR3 DNA: TGTGCCAGCAGCTTAGCACAGGGGAACGAGCAGTACTTC. Protein sequence: CASSLAQGNEQYF. The chain uses TRBV7-9 and TRBJ2-7, with TRBD1 identical over 7 bases. Germline assignment: CDR1 SEHNR and CDR2 FQNEAQ (reference sequence). With 0 bases clipped from V and 5 bases from J, the junction kept 1 base outside the gene matches. CDR3 length: 13 residues.

The genes are TRBV27 and TRBJ1-1; D is unresolved. Germline V gene sequence: CDR1 MNHEY, CDR2 SMNVEV (reference sequence). There are 14 residues in the CDR3. The V end was cut by 4 bases, the J end by 5 bases, with 14 bases between. CDR3 in DNA: TGTGCCAGCAGTTCTTGGTTGGGTGGGACTGAAGCTTTCTTT. It is translated as CASSSWLGGTEAFF.

The chain has TRBV21-1 and TRBJ2-2; TRBD1, the table's D call, was not compared with the DNA. TRBV21-1 is assigned pseudogene status. The CDR3 covers 18 residues. The CDR3 region is CASSKGVLGHPNTGELFF. The CDR3 nucleotides read TGTGCCAGCAGCAAAGGTGTTTTGGGCCACCCGAACACCGGGGAGCTGTTTTTT.

The chain recombines TRBV11-2 with TRBJ2-5, with D possibly TRBD2 on 6 matching bases. The CDR3 is 15 residues long. Trimming removed 0 bases from V and 1 base from J, with 9 bases in between. CDR1 SGHAT and CDR2 FQNNGV come from the germline V gene. The CDR3, as DNA: TGTGCCAGCAGCTTAGATCGGGGGATCCAAGAGACCCAGTACTTC. This gives the protein CASSLDRGIQETQYF.

The chain uses TRBV4-3 and TRBJ1-1; the match to TRBD1 covers 8 bases. The CDR3 spans 15 residues. Germline CDR1 and CDR2: LGHNA and YSLEER. Germline trimming cut 2 bases from V and 6 bases from J; bases unmatched to any gene: 8. The CDR3 DNA reads as TGCGCCAGCAGCCAACGAGGACAGGGCCCCCCTGAAGCTTTCTTT. It codes for CASSQRGQGPPEAFF.

A word on this clone: The sample contains more than one DNA sequence encoding this CDR3. V and J are TRBV7-9 and TRBJ2-7; possible D gene TRBD1, 6 bases. V was pared by 3 bases and J by 1 base, with 7 bases between. This CDR3 spans 13 amino acids. The germline CDR1 and CDR2 sequences are SEHNR and FQNEAQ (reference sequence). DNA of the CDR3: TGTGCCAGCAGCTTTACAGGGTCCTACGAGCAGTACTTC. It is translated as CASSFTGSYEQYF.

A remark on this clone: The same CDR3 arises from other DNA sequences in this sample as well. This chain connects TRBV5-1 to TRBJ1-1; 7 nucleotides align to TRBD1. CDR1 is SGHRS and CDR2 is YFSETQ in the germline V gene. This CDR3 has 12 residues. J was trimmed by 5 bases and V by 4 bases; bases with no gene match: 2. As DNA, the CDR3 is TGCGCCAGCAGCCCGACAGGGACTGAAGCTTTCTTT. Its protein is CASSPTGTEAFF.